The 25 T cell receptor beta chains below come from one sample, sequenced in a study of OX40 agonist ivuxolimab in advanced cancers. Sequencing used immunoSEQ multiplex PCR; TCRdb keeps in-frame clones, though not all of them. The sample includes approximately 64,000 clones, around 85% of them seen just once. Sequences were derived from CD4+ or CD8+ T cells sorted from blood, sampled in a trial of the OX40 agonist ivuxolimab. Source of these receptors: an adult with an advanced solid tumor such as melanoma, head and neck, liver or kidney cancer.

The gene calls are TRBV2 and TRBJ2-2; 9 nucleotides line up with TRBD2. Germline loops: CDR1 SNHLY, CDR2 FYNNEI. The CDR3 consists of 14 residues. Trimming removed 7 bases from V and 4 bases from J; junction bases left unmatched: 4. This chain's CDR3 is CASMEAGGTGELFF. CDR3 bases: TGTGCCAGCATGGAAGCGGGAGGCACCGGGGAGCTGTTTTTT.

The V and J genes are TRBV6-5 and TRBJ1-3; tentatively, D is TRBD1 (6 bases). Per germline, CDR1 MNHEY and CDR2 SVGAGI. There are 15 residues in the CDR3. With 0 bases removed from V and 2 bases from J, the gap between germline ends came to 8 bases. This CDR3 reads CASSYSKGAGNTIYF. CDR3 in DNA: TGTGCCAGCAGTTACTCGAAGGGGGCTGGAAACACCATATATTTT.

The chain uses TRBV11-1 and TRBJ2-1, with a tentative D call TRBD2 (5 bases). Trimming removed 5 bases at V and 8 bases at J, with 10 bases between. The CDR3 consists of 12 residues. The germline CDR1 and CDR2 sequences are SGHAT and FQDESV (reference sequence). The CDR3 loop reads CASSGVGDEQFF. DNA of the CDR3: TGTGCCAGCAGCGGGGTCGGGGATGAGCAGTTCTTC.

This chain links TRBV7-6 with TRBJ2-7; no firm D call. The germline CDR1 and CDR2 sequences are SGHVS and FNYEAQ. This CDR3 has 13 amino acids. V was cut by 5 bases and J by 2 bases, with 10 bases left in between. CDR3 in DNA: TGTGCCAGCAGCCTGGACCGGGCCTACGAGCAGTACTTC. Its translation is CASSLDRAYEQYF.

This rearrangement joins TRBV5-5 to TRBJ2-2; TRBD1 or TRBD2 may be the D gene (6 bases each). This CDR3 is 16 amino acids long. Per the germline V gene, CDR1 is SGHKS and CDR2 is YYEKEE (reference sequence). Trimming took 2 bases from V and 6 from J, leaving 17 bases between them. CDR3 sequence: CASSFAGGSPSGELFF. The CDR3 nucleotides are TGTGCCAGCAGCTTTGCCGGGGGCAGCCCATCCGGGGAGCTGTTTTTT.

J is TRBJ2-2 and V is TRBV28; TRBD2 aligns across 7 bases. The V and J ends lost 3 bases and 7 bases, in that order; junction bases with no gene match: 11. This CDR3 contains 16 residues. The germline V gene encodes CDR1 MDHEN and CDR2 SYDVKM. The CDR3 nucleotides are TGTGCCAGCAGTTTCGCGCAGCGGGAAGGCGTCGGGGAGCTGTTTTTT. Amino acids: CASSFAQREGVGELFF.

The chain carries TRBV28 and TRBJ2-7; 7 bases align to TRBD1. After removal of 7 bases from V and 0 bases from J, the junction contained 6 bases not matched to a gene. Germline V lookup: CDR1 MDHEN, CDR2 SYDVKM. The CDR3 has 14 amino acids. CDR3 nucleotide sequence: TGTGCCAGCAACGAACAGGGGTACTCCTACGAGCAGTACTTC. This encodes CASNEQGYSYEQYF.

V is TRBV5-1 and J is TRBJ2-7; D possibly corresponds to TRBD2 (5 bases). The ends were cut back, 0 bases at V and 6 bases at J, with 13 bases in the middle. This CDR3 comprises 14 residues. The germline V gene has CDR1 SGHRS and CDR2 YFSETQ. The CDR3 region has the DNA TGCGCCAGCAGCTTGGCCGGGGTCAAAGTCGAGCAGTACTTC. Protein: CASSLAGVKVEQYF.

The chain combines TRBV7-9 with TRBJ2-5; 8 nucleotides match TRBD2. The CDR3 runs to 15 residues. V gave up 1 base and J gave up 3 bases; unmatched junction bases: 4. CDR1 is SEHNR, CDR2 FQNEAQ, per germline (reference sequence). CDR3 nucleotides: TGTGCCAGCAGCTTAGGAGCGGGACTAGAAGAGACCCAGTACTTC. Translating gives CASSLGAGLEETQYF.

For the CDR3, the DNA is TGTGCCAGCAGTCCGGGGGCGCGAAATTCACCCCTCCACTTT. It encodes CASSPGARNSPLHF. This chain links TRBV25-1 with TRBJ1-6, with D perhaps TRBD1 (6 bases). Germline CDR1 and CDR2: MGHDK and SYGVNS. Trimming removed 5 bases from V and 7 bases from J, with 12 bases in between. The CDR3 is made up of 14 amino acids. The full variable domain, in which reference TRBV25-1 and TRBJ1-6 provide the parts outside the CDR3, is EADIYQTPRYLVIGTGKKITLECSQTMGHDKMYWYQQDPGMELHLIHYSYGVNSTEKGDLSSESTVSRIRTEHFPLTLESARPSHTSQYLCASSPGARNSPLHFGNGTRLTVT.

The chain links TRBV27 to TRBJ2-2; D not certain. Trimming shortened V by 6 bases and J by 4 bases, and 3 bases separated the two germline ends. This CDR3 contains 11 residues. Germline CDR1 reads MNHEY; CDR2 reads SMNVEV (reference sequence). CDR3 in DNA: TGTGCCAGCAGGGGCACCGGGGAGCTGTTTTTT. This gives the protein CASRGTGELFF.

The chain employs TRBV6-5 and TRBJ1-4; 8 nucleotides agree with TRBD1. Per the germline V gene, CDR1 is MNHEY and CDR2 is SVGAGI. The junction had 4 bases not matched to a gene; V was cut back by 8 bases and J by 8 bases. The CDR3 extends over 12 amino acids. Here the CDR3 reads CASGTGGEKLFF. The CDR3, as DNA: TGTGCCAGCGGGACAGGCGGCGAAAAACTGTTTTTT.

CDR3 nucleotides: TGTGCCAGCAGCCTGGAGACAGGCGAACATGAAAAACTGTTTTTT. Translating gives CASSLETGEHEKLFF. This chain links TRBV4-2 with TRBJ1-4; tentatively, D is TRBD1 (6 bases). The CDR3 loop spans 15 amino acids. Germline V lookup: CDR1 LGHNA, CDR2 YNFKEQ. V was pared by 4 bases and J by 6 bases, with 15 bases between.

The rearrangement joins TRBV7-3 to TRBJ1-1, with D perhaps TRBD1 (5 bases). CDR3 size: 13 residues. The V end was cut by 2 bases, the J end by 2 bases, with 6 bases between. Germline CDR1 is SGHTA and CDR2 is FQGTGA. The CDR3 loop reads CASSLDSNTEAFF. DNA for the CDR3: TGTGCCAGCAGCTTAGACAGTAACACTGAAGCTTTCTTT.

The chain employs TRBV20-1 and TRBJ1-1; D call uncertain. Germline-derived CDR1 and CDR2 are DFQATT and SNEGSKA (reference sequence). This CDR3 is 11 amino acids long. Trimming pared 5 bases from V and 12 bases from J, leaving 16 bases between. CDR3 sequence: CSAPGRRLTFF. As DNA, the CDR3 is TGCAGTGCTCCAGGTCGACGGCTTACTTTCTTT.

This chain links TRBV7-6 with TRBJ2-2; D gene unclear. Trimming removed 5 bases at V and 6 bases at J, with 16 bases between. Germline CDR1 reads SGHVS; CDR2 reads FNYEAQ. CDR3 size: 15 residues. The CDR3 here is CASSTPGSGPGELFF. In DNA, the CDR3 is TGTGCCAGCAGCACCCCCGGATCCGGGCCCGGGGAGCTGTTTTTT. The whole variable domain, filled in from reference TRBV7-6 and TRBJ2-2, reads GAGVSQSPRYKVTKRGQDVALRCDPISGHVSLYWYRQALGQGPEFLTYFNYEAQQDKSGLPNDRFSAERPEGSISTLTIQRTEQRDSAMYRCASSTPGSGPGELFFGEGSRLTVL.

The genes are TRBV9 and TRBJ2-2; a possible D gene is TRBD2 (5 bases). Germline V lookup: CDR1 SGDLS, CDR2 YYNGEE. The V end lost 6 bases, the J end lost 0 bases, and 12 bases lay between the germline ends. This CDR3 is built from 15 residues. The CDR3 coding sequence is TGTGCCAGCAAGCCAGCGGTAACGAACACCGGGGAGCTGTTTTTT. Translation: CASKPAVTNTGELFF.

The chain employs TRBV19 and TRBJ2-3, with 12 nucleotides matching TRBD1. V shed 6 bases, J shed 0 bases, and the junction held 7 bases outside the gene matches. The CDR3 sequence is 17 residues long. CDR1 LNHDA and CDR2 SQIVND come from the germline V gene (reference sequence). CDR3 nucleotide sequence: TGTGCCAGTAGGGGGACAGGGGGCCGCGTAAGCACAGATACGCAGTATTTT. Translation gives CASRGTGGRVSTDTQYF.

The chain carries TRBV11-3 and TRBJ2-1; TRBD2 is a possible D gene (6 bases). Germline CDR1 reads SGHNT; CDR2 reads YENEEA. V lost 3 bases and J lost 4, with 13 bases in between. The CDR3 has 15 amino acids. In DNA, the CDR3 is TGTGCCAGCAGCTTGGGGGACTCTAATTACAATGAGCAGTTCTTC. Its translation: CASSLGDSNYNEQFF.

The chain links TRBV4-1 to TRBJ1-1, with no clear D. The ends were cut back, 1 base at V and 6 bases at J, with 21 bases in the middle. The germline CDR1 and CDR2 sequences are MGHRA and YSYEKL. The CDR3 is 17 amino acids. CDR3 region: CASSQGMGPRLSAEAFF. The CDR3 region has the DNA TGCGCCAGCAGCCAAGGAATGGGCCCACGTCTCAGCGCTGAAGCTTTCTTT.

This clone was counted once. CDR3 sequence: CASSREGNEKLFF. In DNA form, the CDR3 reads TGTGCCAGTAGCCGGGAGGGGAATGAAAAACTGTTTTTT. This chain uses TRBV19 with TRBJ1-4, with D tentatively TRBD1 (5 bases). The germline gives CDR1 LNHDA, CDR2 SQIVND (reference sequence). There are 13 residues in the CDR3. V lost 6 bases to trimming and J lost 5 bases, with 10 bases between them.

By share of the sample, this clone is medium-sized. The junction departs from the called germline gene at one end, perhaps through a read error. The chain uses TRBV7-7 and TRBJ2-7, with a weak D call TRBD2 (5 bases). The CDR3 is 13 amino acids. Germline CDR1 SSHAT, CDR2 FNYEAQ (reference sequence). The CDR3 DNA follows: TGTGCTAGCAGCGCCGCGGGTAACCCCGAGCAGTACTTC. This encodes CASSAAGNPEQYF.

The chain links TRBV28 to TRBJ2-1; D may be TRBD2 (5 bases). Germline assignment: CDR1 MDHEN and CDR2 SYDVKM. V was cut by 5 bases and J by 5 bases, with 22 bases left in between. The CDR3 contains 17 residues. CDR3 in amino acids: CASSPLMWEKDNNEQFF. CDR3 DNA sequence: TGTGCCAGCAGTCCCCTGATGTGGGAGAAAGATAACAATGAGCAGTTCTTC.

The CDR3 loop is CAISEGITQETQYF. The CDR3 nucleotides read TGTGCCATCAGTGAGGGGATAACACAAGAGACCCAGTACTTC. The chain has TRBV10-3 and TRBJ2-5; D gene ambiguous. V was pared by 2 bases and J by 2 bases, with 9 bases between. This CDR3 region has 14 residues. Germline lookup yields CDR1 ENHRY and CDR2 SYGVKD.

This chain links TRBV20-1 with TRBJ1-2, with unresolved D. Trimming shortened V by 3 bases and J by 9 bases, and 11 bases separated the two germline ends. Per germline, CDR1 DFQATT and CDR2 SNEGSKA (reference sequence). The CDR3 is 11 amino acids. The CDR3 DNA reads as TGCAGTGCTAGGTGGGGTCAGCGCTACACCTTC. It specifies CSARWGQRYTF.